These T cell receptor beta chains were read from a single sample in a study of patients and donors after allogeneic stem cell transplantation. TCRdb re-called the RT-PCR reads with MiXCR, one entry per CDR3 protein. The sample records 100,000 to 130,000 distinct CDR3 sequences, about a third being singletons. The sample consisted of blood, either unsorted or a sorted T cell fraction (not recorded which). Every receptor here comes from a human donor who was either an allogeneic HSCT recipient or a stem cell or donor lymphocyte infusion donor (not recorded which). It is not recorded whose cells these are; they may come from a transplant donor. The CDR3 runs from the conserved cysteine through the conserved F or W. The D gene is left open where the match is weak. Size tells how often a clone was seen (once, few, many) or the class of an expanded clone, and some rows leave it out.

v_gene	d_gene	len	abundance	j_gene	CDR3aa	CDR3nt
TRBV11-2	TRBD1	15	.	TRBJ2-5	CASSLTGTGAETQYF	TGTGCCAGCAGCCTCACCGGGACAGGGGCCGAGACCCAGTACTTC
TRBV7-9	.	19	few	TRBJ1-1	CASSSGVVAKQGMNTEAFF	TGTGCCAGCAGCTCCGGGGTAGTGGCCAAACAGGGTATGAACACTGAAGCTTTCTTT
TRBV6-5	TRBD1	15	.	TRBJ1-2	CASSYSNRGQGGYTF	TGTGCCAGCAGTTACTCAAATAGAGGACAGGGAGGCTACACCTTC
TRBV7-9	.	13	.	TRBJ1-1	CASSLATEGKAFF	TGTGCCAGCAGCTTAGCAACAGAGGGGAAAGCTTTCTTT
TRBV29-1	TRBD1	12	few	TRBJ2-7	CSVRDRTYEQYF	TGCAGCGTCCGGGACAGGACCTACGAGCAGTACTTC
TRBV6-2/TRBV6-3	.	17	.	TRBJ2-3	CASSWIGVAESTDTQYF	TGTGCCAGCAGTTGGATCGGAGTAGCAGAAAGCACAGATACGCAGTATTTT
TRBV15	TRBD2	16	few	TRBJ2-1	CATSRDSRGRPWEQFF	TGTGCCACCAGCAGAGATTCTCGCGGGAGGCCTTGGGAGCAGTTCTTC
TRBV28	.	15	once	TRBJ2-1	CASTPWMDGYNEQFF	TGTGCCAGCACCCCTTGGATGGACGGGTACAATGAGCAGTTCTTC
TRBV7-2	.	14	few	TRBJ1-6	CASSFRGYNSPLHF	TGTGCCAGCAGCTTCCGGGGATATAATTCACCCCTCCACTTT
TRBV7-9	.	14	.	TRBJ1-4	CASSLYTGNEKLFF	TGTGCCAGCAGCTTATACACAGGGAATGAAAAACTGTTTTTT
TRBV11-2	TRBD1	18	.	TRBJ2-6	CASSTYRGPSSGANVLTF	TGTGCCAGCAGCACATACAGGGGTCCGAGCTCTGGGGCCAACGTCCTGACTTTC